The 21 T cell receptor beta chains listed next were all sequenced from one sample in a study of blood T cell repertoires in COVID-19. The table came from immunoSEQ multiplex PCR; TCRdb's copy has only in-frame clones and leaves some out. The data contain over 250,000 clones, 88% of them singletons. Sequenced sample: peripheral blood. These receptors were obtained from a woman between 35 and 50 years old who had recovered from COVID-19.

The rearrangement links TRBV6-5 to TRBJ2-7, with D perhaps TRBD2 (6 bases). The CDR3 has 15 residues. Trimming removed 2 bases at V and 2 bases at J, with 13 bases between. Germline values: CDR1 MNHEY, CDR2 SVGAGI. CDR3 loop: CASSYGGTDTYEQYF. Here the CDR3 DNA reads TGTGCCAGCAGTTACGGGGGGACGGATACCTACGAGCAGTACTTC.

This chain uses TRBV30 with TRBJ1-4; possible D gene TRBD1, 6 bases. Deletions cut 6 bases from V and 4 bases from J, with 15 bases between. CDR1 GTSNPN and CDR2 SVGIG come from the germline V gene (reference sequence). CDR3 length equals 14 residues. The chain's CDR3 is CACPGAAYNEKLFF. The CDR3 nucleotides are TGTGCCTGTCCAGGGGCAGCCTATAATGAAAAACTGTTTTTT.

J is TRBJ2-1 and V is TRBV20-1, with D possibly matching TRBD2 (6 bases). The CDR3 runs 14 residues. V was pared by 3 bases and J by 7 bases, with 16 bases between. From germline, CDR1 is DFQATT and CDR2 SNEGSKA (reference sequence). CDR3 protein: CSASATGDGNEQFF. The CDR3 DNA reads TGCAGTGCTAGTGCCACGGGAGACGGTAATGAGCAGTTCTTC.

V usage is TRBV28 and J usage is TRBJ1-2, with D possibly TRBD1 on 6 matching bases. CDR1 and CDR2 from the germline V gene are MDHEN and SYDVKM. This CDR3 region has 16 residues. Between the trimmed V and J ends, which lost 1 base and 4 bases, there was a span of 16 bases. CDR3 nucleotide sequence: TGTGCCAGCAGTTTATCCCCCCGACAGGCCCGCTATGGCTACACCTTC. Translation: CASSLSPRQARYGYTF.

The J gene is TRBJ2-3, the V gene TRBV18, with a weak D call TRBD1 (5 bases). V lost 1 base to trimming and J lost 6 bases, with 17 bases between them. CDR1 and CDR2 from the germline V gene are KGHSH and LQKENI. The CDR3 runs 16 residues. CDR3 nucleotides: TGTGCCAGCTCACCACGGTGGGGCCAGGGTGGGGATACGCAGTATTTT. Residues: CASSPRWGQGGDTQYF. Filled out from reference TRBV18 and TRBJ2-3, the complete variable domain reads NAGVMQNPRHLVRRRGQEARLRCSPMKGHSHVYWYRQLPEEGLKFMVYLQKENIIDESGMPKERFSAEFPKEGPSILRIQQVVRGDSAAYFCASSPRWGQGGDTQYFGPGTRLTVL.

V is TRBV25-1 and J is TRBJ2-6; D uncertain. Germline CDR1 reads MGHDK; CDR2 reads SYGVNS. The CDR3 contains 16 residues. V gave up 5 bases and J gave up 0 bases, with 11 bases separating them. The CDR3 DNA sequence: TGTGCCAGCAGTCCCCCTCCCGGCTCTGGGGCCAACGTCCTGACTTTC. Amino acids: CASSPPPGSGANVLTF.

The rearrangement links TRBV7-3 to TRBJ2-1, with a tentative D call TRBD1 (5 bases). There are 15 residues in the CDR3. Per the germline V gene, CDR1 is SGHTA and CDR2 is FQGTGA. The V and J ends lost 2 bases and 7 bases respectively, with 15 bases between them. In nucleotides, the CDR3 is TGTGCCAGCAGCTTATCGCCAGGGTCCCGGAATGAGCAGTTCTTC. Translating it yields CASSLSPGSRNEQFF.

The chain couples TRBV19 to TRBJ1-4, with TRBD1 as a possible D gene (6 bases). V was shortened by 7 bases and J by 5 bases, with 14 bases between the two germline ends. The germline gives CDR1 LNHDA, CDR2 SQIVND (reference sequence). This CDR3 spans 14 amino acids. As DNA, the CDR3 is TGTGCCAGTAATCAGGGGAGCCCCAATGAAAAACTGTTTTTT. Residues: CASNQGSPNEKLFF. The entire variable domain, with the rest obtained from reference TRBV19 and TRBJ1-4, is as follows: DGGITQSPKYLFRKEGQNVTLSCEQNLNHDAMYWYRQDPGQGLRLIYYSQIVNDFQKGDIAEGYSVSREKKESFPLTVTSAQKNPTAFYLCASNQGSPNEKLFFGSGTQLSVL.

The rearrangement joins TRBV6-2 or TRBV6-3 to TRBJ2-3; 11 nucleotides agree with TRBD2. Germline CDR1 is MNHEY and CDR2 is SVGEGT. V was clipped by 2 bases and J by 2 bases; unmatched bases: 3. The CDR3 spans 16 residues. The CDR3 reads CASSYPGLADTDTQYF. DNA for the CDR3: TGTGCCAGCAGTTACCCGGGACTAGCGGACACAGATACGCAGTATTTT.

J is TRBJ2-3 and V is TRBV7-8; TRBD2 agrees at 12 bases. The CDR3 has 15 amino acids. The germline V gene encodes CDR1 SGHVS and CDR2 FQNEAQ. V shed 4 bases, J shed 4 bases, and the junction held 3 bases outside the gene matches. CDR3 nucleotide sequence: TGTGCCAGCAGCTCCCTAGCGGGAGGGGCAGATACGCAGTATTTT. It encodes CASSSLAGGADTQYF.

The chain employs TRBV7-9 and TRBJ2-5; TRBD2 matches 9 bases. V lost 6 bases and J lost 1; bases outside the gene matches: 3. The CDR3 is made up of 14 amino acids. Germline V gene lookup returns CDR1 SEHNR and CDR2 FQNEAQ (reference sequence). CDR3 in amino acids: CASRRTSAQETQYF. The CDR3 DNA reads as TGTGCCAGCAGGAGGACTAGCGCCCAAGAGACCCAGTACTTC.

This clone has only one observation. The V call is TRBV7-9, the J call TRBJ1-1; 8 bases are a match to TRBD1. This CDR3 region has 14 residues. Germline values: CDR1 SEHNR, CDR2 FQNEAQ (reference sequence). Trimming took 1 base from V and 11 from J; bases not matched to a gene: 9. The DNA for the CDR3 is TGTGCCAGCAGCTTAGGGCAGGGGGCCTCCGGGGCTTTCTTT. This encodes CASSLGQGASGAFF.

This chain joins TRBV7-9 and TRBJ2-1; tentatively, D is TRBD2 (5 bases). This CDR3 is built from 13 residues. Germline-derived CDR1 and CDR2 are SEHNR and FQNEAQ (reference sequence). Trimming stripped 1 base from V and 9 bases from J, with 10 bases between. In DNA form, the CDR3 reads TGTGCCAGCAGCTTAGTGGTAGAGGGTGAGCAGTTCTTC. Residues: CASSLVVEGEQFF.

The sample holds one count of this clone. V usage is TRBV5-1 and J usage is TRBJ2-5; D perhaps matches TRBD2 (6 bases). This CDR3 is built from 15 residues. Germline V gene data show CDR1 as SGHRS and CDR2 as YFSETQ. V was clipped by 2 bases and J by 5 bases, with 16 bases between them. The CDR3 here is CASSFGGSKGETQYF. The CDR3 DNA sequence: TGCGCCAGCAGCTTTGGGGGGTCCAAAGGGGAGACCCAGTACTTC.

The gene calls are TRBV6-2 or TRBV6-3 and TRBJ2-7; possible D gene TRBD2, 5 bases. The CDR3 is 12 residues long. Trimming stripped 4 bases from V and 7 bases from J, with 11 bases between. In germline, CDR1 is MNHEY, CDR2 SVGEGT. The CDR3, as DNA: TGTGCCAGCAGTTCCCGGGGTTGGGAGCAGTACGTC. This sequence encodes CASSSRGWEQYV.

This clone was observed once. The V call is TRBV6-4, the J call TRBJ2-3; TRBD2 matches at 8 bases. CDR3 length equals 17 residues. Germline V gene data show CDR1 as MRHNA and CDR2 as SNTAGT. The junction had 15 bases not matched to a gene; V was cut back by 6 bases and J by 4 bases. CDR3 in amino acids: CASSPIGGREVPDTQYF. In DNA form, the CDR3 reads TGTGCCAGCAGCCCCATTGGGGGGCGGGAGGTCCCAGATACGCAGTATTTT.

The rearrangement joins TRBV19 to TRBJ2-2, with D perhaps TRBD2 (7 bases). This CDR3 contains 17 residues. The germline V gene has CDR1 LNHDA and CDR2 SQIVND (reference sequence). The V gene lost 5 bases and the J gene lost 5 bases, with 21 bases spanning the gap. CDR3 sequence: CASSPPPGRGGTGELFF. The CDR3 DNA follows: TGTGCCAGTAGTCCCCCGCCGGGCAGGGGAGGGACCGGGGAGCTGTTTTTT.

V usage is TRBV5-6 and J usage is TRBJ1-2; 9 nucleotides line up with TRBD1. The CDR3 is made up of 13 amino acids. J gave up 7 bases and V 4 bases, and 5 bases lay outside the gene matches. Per the germline V gene, CDR1 is SGHDT and CDR2 is YYEEEE. CDR3 DNA sequence: TGTGCCAGCAGCGCCGCGACAGGGGGTGGCTACACCTTC. Protein product: CASSAATGGGYTF.

This chain joins TRBV5-1 and TRBJ1-1; a possible D gene is TRBD1 (5 bases). Germline V CDR1 and CDR2: SGHRS, YFSETQ. Trimming shortened V by 3 bases and J by 1 base, and 16 bases separated the two germline ends. The length of the CDR3 is 16 residues. CDR3 sequence: CASSSDQGLSNTEAFF. CDR3 coding DNA: TGCGCCAGCAGCTCGGACCAGGGACTGTCGAACACTGAAGCTTTCTTT.

A word on this clone: The sample contains more than one DNA sequence encoding this CDR3. The chain carries TRBV18 and TRBJ1-2, with TRBD1 as a possible D gene (5 bases). Germline CDR1 is KGHSH and CDR2 is LQKENI. V gave up 3 bases and J gave up 2 bases, with 7 bases separating them. This CDR3 is 13 amino acids long. The CDR3 DNA is TGTGCCAGCTCACCCGGGGGGAACTATGGCTACACCTTC. Protein: CASSPGGNYGYTF.

This rearrangement joins TRBV9 to TRBJ1-6; 7 positions agree with TRBD1. Germline trimming cut 0 bases from V and 1 base from J; bases unmatched to any gene: 7. The germline gives CDR1 SGDLS, CDR2 YYNGEE. CDR3 size: 18 residues. The CDR3 DNA sequence: TGTGCCAGCAGCGTAGACCCCAGGGGGGCGTCCTATAATTCACCCCTCCACTTT. Protein: CASSVDPRGASYNSPLHF.